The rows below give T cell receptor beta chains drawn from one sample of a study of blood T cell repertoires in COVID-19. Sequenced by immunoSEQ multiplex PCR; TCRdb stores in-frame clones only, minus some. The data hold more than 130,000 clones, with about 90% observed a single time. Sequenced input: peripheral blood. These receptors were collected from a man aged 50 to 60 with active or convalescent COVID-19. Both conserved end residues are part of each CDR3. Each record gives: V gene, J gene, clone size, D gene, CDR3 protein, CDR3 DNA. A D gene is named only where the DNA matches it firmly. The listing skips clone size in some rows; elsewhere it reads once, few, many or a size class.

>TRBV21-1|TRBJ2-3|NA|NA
CASSPSHGGTTDTQYF
TGTGCCAGCAGCCCATCTCACGGGGGGACCACAGATACGCAGTATTTT
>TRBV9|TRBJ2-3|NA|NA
CASSDPVISTDTQYF
TGTGCCAGCAGCGACCCGGTTATTAGCACAGATACGCAGTATTTT
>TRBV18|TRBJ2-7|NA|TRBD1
CASSPGLGQGASYEQYF
TGTGCCAGCTCACCAGGCCTTGGGCAGGGGGCTTCCTACGAGCAGTACTTC
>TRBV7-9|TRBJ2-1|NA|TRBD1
CASSLGTGFVFF
TGTGCCAGCAGCTTAGGGACAGGCTTTGTGTTCTTC
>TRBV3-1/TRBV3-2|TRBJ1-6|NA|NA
CASTRGGGVHRNSPLHF
TGTGCCAGCACCCGGGGGGGTGGGGTTCATAGGAATTCACCCCTCCACTTT
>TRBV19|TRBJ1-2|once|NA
CASSRGLNYGYTF
TGTGCCAGTAGTAGAGGGCTTAACTATGGCTACACCTTC
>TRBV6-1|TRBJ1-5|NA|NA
CASSVDGVAGNQPQHF
TGTGCCAGCAGTGTAGACGGTGTGGCGGGGAATCAGCCCCAGCATTTT
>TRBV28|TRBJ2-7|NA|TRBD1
CASSTNRGQYF
TGTGCCAGCAGTACCAACAGGGGGCAGTACTTC
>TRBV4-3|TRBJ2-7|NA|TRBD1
CASSPGQGGDEQYF
TGCGCCAGCAGCCCGGGACAGGGAGGAGACGAGCAGTACTTC
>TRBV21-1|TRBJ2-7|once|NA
CASTQNSTQYEQYF
TGTGCCAGCACCCAAAACTCCACACAGTACGAGCAGTACTTC
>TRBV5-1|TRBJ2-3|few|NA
CASSPGQSNDAQYF
TGCGCCAGCAGCCCCGGACAATCCAATGATGCGCAGTATTTT
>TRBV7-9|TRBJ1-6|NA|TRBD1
CASSPRGQLNSPLHF
TGTGCCAGCAGCCCTAGGGGACAGTTAAATTCACCCCTCCACTTT
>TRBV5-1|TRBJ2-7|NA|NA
CASSLVGDYEQYF
TGCGCCAGCAGCTTGGTAGGGGACTACGAGCAGTACTTC
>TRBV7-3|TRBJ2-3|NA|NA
CASSLGGRSDTQYF
TGTGCCAGCAGCTTAGGAGGGAGATCAGATACGCAGTATTTT
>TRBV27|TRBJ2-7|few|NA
CASSFYRDSYEQYF
TGTGCCAGCAGTTTTTACAGGGACTCCTACGAGCAGTACTTC
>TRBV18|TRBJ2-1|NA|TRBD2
CASSPLGLAGRDNEQFF
TGTGCCAGCTCACCCCTAGGACTAGCGGGTAGGGACAATGAGCAGTTCTTC
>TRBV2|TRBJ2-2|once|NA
CASSERNTGELFF
TGTGCCAGCAGTGAGCGGAACACCGGGGAGCTGTTTTTT
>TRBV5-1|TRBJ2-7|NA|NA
CATRDSSYEQYF
TGCGCCACCCGGGACTCGTCCTACGAGCAGTACTTC
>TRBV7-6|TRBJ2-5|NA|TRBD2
CASSLTRPGLAGGPLETQYF
TGTGCCAGCAGCTTAACCAGACCGGGACTAGCGGGAGGGCCGTTGGAGACCCAGTACTTC
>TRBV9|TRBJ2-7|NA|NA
CASSANPSKVGRTSLYEQYF
TGTGCCAGCAGCGCTAATCCCTCCAAAGTCGGAAGGACTTCCCTCTACGAGCAGTACTTC
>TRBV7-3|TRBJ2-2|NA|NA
CASSLTGSRGLGELFF
TGTGCCAGCAGCTTAACGGGGTCTAGGGGCCTCGGGGAGCTGTTTTTT
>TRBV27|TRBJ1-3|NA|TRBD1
CASSGGTGTGNTIYF
TGTGCCAGCAGTGGCGGGACAGGGACTGGAAACACCATATATTTT
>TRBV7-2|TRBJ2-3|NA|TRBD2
CASSFFLAGTTDTQYF
TGTGCCAGCAGCTTCTTCCTAGCGGGCACCACAGATACGCAGTATTTT
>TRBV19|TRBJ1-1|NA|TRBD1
CASRLAGGNTEAFF
TGTGCCAGTAGGCTAGCAGGGGGCAACACTGAAGCTTTCTTT
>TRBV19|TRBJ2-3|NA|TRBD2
CASRRTSGRATDTQYF
TGTGCCAGTAGGAGGACTAGCGGGAGGGCCACAGATACGCAGTATTTT
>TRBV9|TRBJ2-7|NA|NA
CASSAGGSSYEQYF
TGTGCCAGCAGCGCCGGTGGGAGTAGCTACGAGCAGTACTTC
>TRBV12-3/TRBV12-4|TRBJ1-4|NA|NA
CASSPWEGEKLFF
TGTGCCAGCAGTCCTTGGGAGGGCGAAAAACTGTTTTTT
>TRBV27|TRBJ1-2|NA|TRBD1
CASSYTPRGLGYTF
TGTGCCAGCAGTTATACCCCCAGGGGGCTTGGCTACACCTTC
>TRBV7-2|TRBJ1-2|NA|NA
CASSLGVEVGYTF
TGTGCCAGCAGCTTAGGGGTCGAGGTTGGCTACACCTTC
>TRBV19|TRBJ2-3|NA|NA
CASSIPGADTQYF
TGTGCCAGTAGTATCCCAGGGGCAGATACGCAGTATTTT
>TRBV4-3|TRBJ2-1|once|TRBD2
CASSQDLGFQREGRLDEQFF
TGCGCCAGCAGCCAAGATCTCGGCTTCCAGCGGGAGGGCCGGTTGGATGAGCAGTTCTTC
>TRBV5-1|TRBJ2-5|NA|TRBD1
CASSSHRGETQYF
TGCGCCAGCAGCTCTCACAGGGGAGAGACCCAGTACTTC
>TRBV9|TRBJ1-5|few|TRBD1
CASSRGQGGNQPQHF
TGTGCCAGCAGCCGTGGACAGGGGGGGAATCAGCCCCAGCATTTT
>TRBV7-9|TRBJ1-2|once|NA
CASSFGGQLHYGYTF
TGTGCCAGCAGCTTCGGGGGGCAGCTCCACTATGGCTACACCTTC
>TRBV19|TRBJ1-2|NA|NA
CASKRGGYGYTF
TGTGCCAGTAAGAGGGGAGGCTATGGCTACACCTTC
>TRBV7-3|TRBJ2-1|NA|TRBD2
CASSLGLAGYNEQFF
TGTGCCAGCAGCTTAGGACTAGCGGGATACAATGAGCAGTTCTTC
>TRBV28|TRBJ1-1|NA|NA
CASSLPPPQGSTEAFF
TGTGCCAGCAGTTTACCCCCTCCTCAGGGGTCGACTGAAGCTTTCTTT
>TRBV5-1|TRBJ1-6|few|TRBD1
CASSPGQGTNSPLHF
TGCGCCAGCAGCCCCGGACAGGGGACGAATTCACCCCTCCACTTT